This T cell receptor (beta chain) was recorded in a study of CD8 T cells in ankylosing spondylitis. Findings and caveats of the study: Those disease-linked clones were CD8+; they were also relatively rare in peripheral blood. A motif of 7 or 8 highly homologous TCR beta variants was seen as apparently characteristic of ankylosing spondylitis blood. In ankylosing spondylitis patients, matched synovial fluid reportedly showed significant enrichment of disease-linked clones.

This clonotype has ten or more counts. Its antigen is undetermined. In germline, CDR1 is SEHNR, CDR2 FQNEAQ (reference sequence). Trimming left V 2 bases short and J 2 bases short, with 10 bases between. The CDR3 has 14 residues. In TCRdb, the 5' RACE reads were re-called with MiXCR into one record per CDR3 protein. The data show some 140,000 distinct CDR3 sequences, about 6.7% seen once. The gene calls are TRBV7-9 and TRBJ2-7, with a tentative D call TRBD1 (6 bases). The material sequenced was blood, either unsorted or a sorted T cell fraction (not recorded which). The TCR sequence derives from a female donor with ankylosing spondylitis or in good health (not recorded which). CDR3 loop: CASSLQAGAYEQYF. The CDR3 region has the DNA TGTGCCAGCAGCTTACAAGCAGGGGCCTACGAGCAGTACTTC. The full variable domain, with the rest looked up from reference TRBV7-9 and TRBJ2-7, is DTGVSQNPRHKITKRGQNVTFRCDPISEHNRLYWYRQTLGQGPEFLTYFQNEAQLEKSRLLSDRFSAERPKGSFSTLEIQRTEQGDSAMYLCASSLQAGAYEQYFGPGTRLTVT.